Listed here are 9 T cell receptor beta chains from one sample, sequenced in a study of blood T cell repertoires in COVID-19. The protocol was immunoSEQ multiplex PCR, while the TCRdb copy is restricted to in-frame clones and leaves out a portion. The table shows approximately 300,000 clones, with roughly nine tenths occurring only once. The material sequenced was PBMCs or T cells enriched from blood (not recorded which). The source of these receptors is a woman in her twenties or thirties who had recovered from COVID-19.

The chain couples TRBV12-3 or TRBV12-4 to TRBJ1-6; D unresolved. V lost 3 bases and J lost 14, with 11 bases in between. The CDR3 runs 12 residues. The CDR3 coding sequence is TGTGCCAGCAGTTTTCGAGGTAATACCCTCCACTTT. Protein sequence: CASSFRGNTLHF.

This chain links TRBV9 with TRBJ2-5, with 8 bases identical to TRBD1. CDR3 length: 15 amino acids. Germline CDR1 and CDR2: SGDLS and YYNGEE. Unmatched junction bases numbered 6, after V lost 0 bases and J lost 5 bases. The CDR3, as DNA: TGTGCCAGCAGCGTAGCTCCAGGGGGCTGGGAGACCCAGTACTTC. Its translation: CASSVAPGGWETQYF.

J is TRBJ1-5 and V is TRBV2; 7 bases match TRBD1. Germline V gives CDR1 SNHLY, CDR2 FYNNEI. V shed 3 bases, J shed 7 bases, and the junction held 9 bases outside the gene matches. This CDR3 spans 15 amino acids. CDR3 loop: CASSERQGVGQPQHF. CDR3 nucleotide sequence: TGTGCCAGCAGTGAGCGGCAGGGGGTCGGGCAGCCCCAGCATTTT.

This clone has a single count. The gene calls are TRBV14 and TRBJ1-6; TRBD1 matches at 8 bases. Trimming cost V 3 bases and J 7 bases; bases outside gene matches: 5. Germline values: CDR1 SGHDN, CDR2 FVKESK. The CDR3 is made up of 15 amino acids. Here the CDR3 reads CASSQNTGGNSPLHF. The CDR3 DNA follows: TGTGCCAGCAGCCAGAACACAGGGGGGAATTCACCCCTCCACTTT. Full variable domain (outside the CDR3, taken from reference TRBV14 and TRBJ1-6): EAGVTQFPSHSVIEKGQTVTLRCDPISGHDNLYWYRRVMGKEIKFLLHFVKESKQDESGMPNNRFLAERTGGTYSTLKVQPAELEDSGVYFCASSQNTGGNSPLHFGNGTRLTVT.

The CDR3 loop reads CAISESTSGASDTQYF. CDR3 DNA sequence: TGTGCCATCAGTGAGTCGACTAGCGGGGCCTCAGATACGCAGTATTTT. This sequence joins TRBV10-3 and TRBJ2-3; TRBD2 matches at 11 bases. The V gene end was trimmed by 0 bases and the J gene end by 4 bases; junction bases not matched to a gene: 3. CDR3 length equals 16 residues. Looked up from germline, CDR1 is ENHRY and CDR2 is SYGVKD.

The V call is TRBV29-1, the J call TRBJ2-2; TRBD1 might be the D (6 bases). From germline, CDR1 is SQVTM and CDR2 ANQGSEA. Trimming left V 5 bases short and J 3 bases short, with 13 bases between. The CDR3 spans 14 residues. The CDR3 DNA is TGCAGCGTTCAAAAGGGGGATTACACCGGGGAGCTGTTTTTT. Translation: CSVQKGDYTGELFF.

The CDR3 protein is CASSELNIQYF. DNA of the CDR3: TGTGCCAGCAGTGAACTTAACATTCAGTACTTC. This chain joins TRBV6-1 and TRBJ2-4, with D unresolved. With 2 bases removed from V and 7 bases from J, the gap between germline ends came to 3 bases. The CDR3 covers 11 residues. Per germline, CDR1 MNHNS and CDR2 SASEGT.

V and J are TRBV6-5 and TRBJ1-1; D is possibly TRBD1 (5 bases). Trimming shortened V by 4 bases and J by 8 bases, and 17 bases separated the two germline ends. The germline CDR1 and CDR2 sequences are MNHEY and SVGAGI. The CDR3 spans 14 residues. In nucleotides, the CDR3 is TGTGCCAGCAGTTTAGTGGGGCCAAATAAAGAAGCTTTCTTT. It translates to CASSLVGPNKEAFF.

The rearrangement joins TRBV20-1 to TRBJ1-5; 10 bases map to TRBD1. This CDR3 contains 16 residues. Germline trimming cut 3 bases from V and 2 bases from J; bases unmatched to any gene: 7. Germline V CDR1 and CDR2: DFQATT, SNEGSKA (reference sequence). CDR3 amino acids: CSASRVTGGGNQPQHF. The CDR3, as DNA: TGCAGTGCTAGTAGGGTGACAGGGGGCGGCAATCAGCCCCAGCATTTT.